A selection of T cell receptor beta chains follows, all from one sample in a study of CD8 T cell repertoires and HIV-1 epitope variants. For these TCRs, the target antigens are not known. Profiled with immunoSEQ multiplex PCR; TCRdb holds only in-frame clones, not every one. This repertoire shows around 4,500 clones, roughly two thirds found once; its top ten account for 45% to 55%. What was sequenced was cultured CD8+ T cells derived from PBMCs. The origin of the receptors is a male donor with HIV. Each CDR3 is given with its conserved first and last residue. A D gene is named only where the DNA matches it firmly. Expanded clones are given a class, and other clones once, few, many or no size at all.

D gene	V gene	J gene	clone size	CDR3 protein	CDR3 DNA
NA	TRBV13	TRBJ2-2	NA	CASSLATRGELFF	TGTGCCAGCAGCTTAGCCACAAGGGGGGAGCTGTTTTTT
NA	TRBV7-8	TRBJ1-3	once	CASSLGVSGNTIYF	TGTGCCAGCAGCTTAGGGGTTAGTGGAAACACCATATATTTT
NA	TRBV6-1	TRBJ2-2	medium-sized	CASSDKGETGELFF	TGTGCCAGCAGTGACAAGGGGGAGACCGGGGAGCTGTTTTTT
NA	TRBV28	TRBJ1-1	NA	CASSPSWGTEAFF	TGTGCCAGCTCCCCGTCGTGGGGCACTGAAGCTTTCTTT
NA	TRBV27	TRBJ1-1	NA	CASSLYGEDLNTEAFF	TGTGCCAGCAGTCTCTACGGGGAGGATCTGAACACTGAAGCTTTCTTT
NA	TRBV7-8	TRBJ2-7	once	CASSQRAGYEQYF	TGTGCCAGCAGCCAACGGGCTGGCTACGAGCAGTACTTC
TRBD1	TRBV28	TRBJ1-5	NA	CASSSGTGNQPQHF	TGTGCCAGCAGTTCCGGGACAGGGAATCAGCCCCAGCATTTT
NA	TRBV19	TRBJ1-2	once	CASTPRDPRHGYTF	TGTGCCAGTACCCCCCGGGACCCTCGACATGGCTACACCTTC
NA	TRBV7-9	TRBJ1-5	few	CASSSTTGSAQHF	TGTGCCAGCAGCTCGACAACGGGGTCAGCCCAGCATTTT
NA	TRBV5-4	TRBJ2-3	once	CASSRDGEPTDTQYF	TGTGCCAGCAGTCGGGACGGGGAGCCCACAGATACGCAGTATTTT
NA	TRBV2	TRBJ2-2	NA	CASSEVRQVNTGELFF	TGTGCCAGCAGTGAAGTACGACAGGTCAACACCGGGGAGCTGTTTTTT